This T cell receptor (beta chain) was documented in a study of blood T cells in healthy people across ages. Findings and caveats of the study: Among long-lived donors, naive CD4+ cells were more numerous and diversity higher than in aged donors.

This clonotype was picked up a small number of times. Its antigen is not known. The study drew donors from healthy Caucasian individuals in Russia aged roughly 6 to 95. Every sample gave at least 5.5 micrograms of total RNA when it was extracted. Trimming shortened V by 3 bases and J by 2 bases, and 13 bases separated the two germline ends. Germline CDR1 reads DFQATT; CDR2 reads SNEGSKA (reference sequence). The CDR3 has 14 residues. Next came a second PCR, run for about 7 to 12 cycles, which used a sample-barcoded 5' primer along with a J-beta primer mix. TCRdb itself ran the 5' RACE reads through MiXCR, one entry per CDR3 protein. The sample has 270,000 or so distinct CDR3 sequences, roughly 29% seen once.

The material sequenced was blood. This chain connects TRBV20-1 to TRBJ2-5, with D tentatively TRBD1 (8 bases). This receptor was identified in a woman aged 65 to 85 in good health. The DNA of the CDR3 is TGCAGTGCTAGCGACAGGGGAGGGCAAGAGACCCAGTACTTC. This gives the protein CSASDRGGQETQYF.